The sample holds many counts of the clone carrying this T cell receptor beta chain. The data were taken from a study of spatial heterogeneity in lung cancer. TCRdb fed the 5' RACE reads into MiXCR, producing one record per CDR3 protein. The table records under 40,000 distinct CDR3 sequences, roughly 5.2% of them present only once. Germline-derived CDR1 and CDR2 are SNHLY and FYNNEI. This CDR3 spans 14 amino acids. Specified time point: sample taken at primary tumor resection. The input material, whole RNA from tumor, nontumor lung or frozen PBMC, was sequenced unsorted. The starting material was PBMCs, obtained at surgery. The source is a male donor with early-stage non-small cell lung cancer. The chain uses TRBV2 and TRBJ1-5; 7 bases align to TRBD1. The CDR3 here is CSPGRVQGRQPQHF. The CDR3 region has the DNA TGTTCTCCAGGCAGGGTACAGGGGCGTCAGCCCCAGCATTTT.